These 16 T cell receptor beta chains originate from one sample sequenced in a study of blood T cell repertoires in COVID-19. Profiled with immunoSEQ multiplex PCR; TCRdb holds only in-frame clones, not every one. The repertoire has roughly 100,000 clones, about 82% of them found once; the top ten carry 6.2%. Sequenced input: peripheral blood. Source of these receptors: a man older than 75 with COVID-19, enrolled during active disease.

CDR3 amino acids: CASSLSPGQGVNQPQHF. In DNA, the CDR3 is TGTGCCAGCAGTTTATCCCCGGGACAGGGAGTCAATCAGCCCCAGCATTTT. V gene TRBV28 combines with J gene TRBJ1-5; the match to TRBD1 covers 9 bases. Germline CDR1 and CDR2: MDHEN and SYDVKM. The CDR3 covers 17 residues. Trimming took 1 base from V and 3 from J; bases not matched to a gene: 7.

This sequence joins TRBV9 and TRBJ2-7; TRBD1 agrees at 7 bases. The germline CDR1 and CDR2 sequences are SGDLS and YYNGEE. The CDR3 contains 12 residues. V trimming: 3 bases; J trimming: 4 bases; junction bases outside the gene matches: 1. DNA for the CDR3: TGTGCCAGCAGCGGACAGGGTTACGAGCAGTACTTC. Translation gives CASSGQGYEQYF.

The chain couples TRBV10-3 to TRBJ2-2; D is perhaps TRBD2 (5 bases). CDR1 and CDR2 from the germline V gene are ENHRY and SYGVKD. CDR3 size: 16 residues. Trimming took 4 bases from V and 5 from J, leaving 17 bases between them. As DNA, the CDR3 is TGTGCCATCAGTGGAGGTTTGAGTGGGAGAACCGGGGAGCTGTTTTTT. Protein product: CAISGGLSGRTGELFF.

V is TRBV21-1 and J is TRBJ2-7; the DNA was not used to check the table's D call, TRBD2. TRBV21-1 is a pseudogene locus. This CDR3 spans 15 amino acids. CDR3 sequence reads: CARRLAGKGSYEQYF. The CDR3 region has the DNA TGTGCCAGGCGACTAGCGGGGAAGGGGTCCTACGAGCAGTACTTC.

J is TRBJ1-3 and V is TRBV6-2 or TRBV6-3; D remains ambiguous. Germline assignment: CDR1 MNHEY and CDR2 SVGEGT. The V end was cut by 2 bases, the J end by 0 bases, with 11 bases between. There are 16 residues in the CDR3. The CDR3 sequence is CASSYPSLRSGNTIYF. CDR3 DNA sequence: TGTGCCAGCAGTTACCCAAGCCTCCGCTCTGGAAACACCATATATTTT.

The rearrangement joins TRBV19 to TRBJ2-1; the D is unclear. Germline CDR1 and CDR2: LNHDA and SQIVND (reference sequence). Trimming took off 5 bases at V and 4 bases at J, with 3 bases between the two ends. The CDR3 spans 11 residues. The CDR3 here is CASSLYNEQFF. The DNA of the CDR3 is TGTGCCAGTAGTTTATACAATGAGCAGTTCTTC.

The chain joins TRBV5-1 to TRBJ2-3; a weak D match, TRBD2 (5 bases). Trimming removed 4 bases at V and 2 bases at J, with 8 bases between. The CDR3 covers 13 residues. In germline, CDR1 is SGHRS, CDR2 YFSETQ. CDR3 sequence: CASSRDPTDTQYF. The CDR3 nucleotides read TGCGCCAGCAGCCGGGATCCCACAGATACGCAGTATTTT.

This clone was seen only once. The V and J genes are TRBV27 and TRBJ2-3, with D possibly TRBD2 on 5 matching bases. Germline assignment: CDR1 MNHEY and CDR2 SMNVEV (reference sequence). V lost 3 bases, J lost 2 bases, and 12 bases lay in between. This CDR3 has 15 residues. The CDR3 bases are TGTGCCAGCAGTTTCTTGAGGGAGATCACAGATACGCAGTATTTT. Translating gives CASSFLREITDTQYF.

The chain employs TRBV7-6 and TRBJ1-4; TRBD1 agrees at 10 bases. Per germline, CDR1 SGHVS and CDR2 FNYEAQ. After removal of 7 bases from V and 4 bases from J, the junction contained 12 bases not matched to a gene. The CDR3 covers 17 residues. CDR3 region: CASNNGQGGSFNEKLFF. The DNA of the CDR3 is TGTGCCAGCAACAACGGACAGGGGGGGTCCTTTAATGAAAAACTGTTTTTT.

The chain links TRBV9 to TRBJ2-7; TRBD1 is a possible D gene (6 bases). The germline CDR1 and CDR2 sequences are SGDLS and YYNGEE. The CDR3 has 13 residues. The ends were cut back, 4 bases at V and 4 bases at J, with 12 bases in the middle. The DNA of the CDR3 is TGTGCCAGCAGCACTCGGGACACATACGAGCAGTACTTC. Its protein product is CASSTRDTYEQYF.

A single count supports this clone. This sequence joins TRBV3-1 (or the pseudogene TRBV3-2) and TRBJ2-2; TRBD2 aligns across 12 bases. The trim removed 0 bases at V and 3 bases at J, leaving 5 bases unmatched. Germline-derived CDR1 and CDR2 are LGHDT and YNNKEL (reference sequence). This CDR3 is built from 18 residues. The DNA of the CDR3 is TGTGCCAGCAGCCAAGAATGGGCTAGCGGGAGGGACACCGGGGAGCTGTTTTTT. This codes for CASSQEWASGRDTGELFF.

This clone was detected once. This chain links TRBV10-3 with TRBJ2-3, with TRBD2 identical over 9 bases. CDR1 is ENHRY, CDR2 SYGVKD, per germline. There are 16 residues in the CDR3. With V trimmed by 2 bases and J by 6 bases, 9 bases remained unmatched. CDR3 DNA: TGTGCCATCAGTGAGGGGCTAGCGGGAACCCGGGATACGCAGTATTTT. Its protein is CAISEGLAGTRDTQYF.

The chain links TRBV11-2 to TRBJ2-7; 8 bases fit TRBD1. J was trimmed by 3 bases and V by 4 bases; bases with no gene match: 5. The CDR3 sequence is 14 residues long. CDR1 is SGHAT and CDR2 is FQNNGV in the germline V gene. In DNA, the CDR3 is TGTGCCAGCAGCTCAGGACAGGGAAACTACGAGCAGTACTTC. Translated: CASSSGQGNYEQYF.

This chain connects TRBV27 to TRBJ1-2, with 10 bases fitting TRBD1. The V and J ends lost 0 bases and 8 bases, in that order; junction bases with no gene match: 3. The CDR3 covers 14 residues. CDR1 and CDR2 (germline): MNHEY, SMNVEV (reference sequence). The CDR3 sequence is CASSLSGTGVGYTF. As DNA, the CDR3 is TGTGCCAGCAGTTTATCTGGGACAGGGGTAGGCTACACCTTC.

The gene calls are TRBV5-6 and TRBJ1-1; unclear D gene. This CDR3 is 13 amino acids long. V shed 4 bases and J shed 0 bases, with 7 bases lying between them. In germline, CDR1 is SGHDT, CDR2 YYEEEE. The CDR3 DNA follows: TGTGCCAGCAGCCGGAGGTTGAACACTGAAGCTTTCTTT. Translated, it gives CASSRRLNTEAFF.

The chain uses TRBV13 and TRBJ2-1; 8 bases are a match to TRBD2. The CDR3 is 17 residues long. CDR1 is PRHDT and CDR2 is FYEKMQ in the germline V gene (reference sequence). The J segment lost 0 bases and the V segment lost 4 bases, leaving 8 bases of the junction unmatched. The CDR3 nucleotides read TGTGCCAGCAGCTCTGGGGGAAGCGGGAGCTCCTACAATGAGCAGTTCTTC. Amino acids: CASSSGGSGSSYNEQFF.